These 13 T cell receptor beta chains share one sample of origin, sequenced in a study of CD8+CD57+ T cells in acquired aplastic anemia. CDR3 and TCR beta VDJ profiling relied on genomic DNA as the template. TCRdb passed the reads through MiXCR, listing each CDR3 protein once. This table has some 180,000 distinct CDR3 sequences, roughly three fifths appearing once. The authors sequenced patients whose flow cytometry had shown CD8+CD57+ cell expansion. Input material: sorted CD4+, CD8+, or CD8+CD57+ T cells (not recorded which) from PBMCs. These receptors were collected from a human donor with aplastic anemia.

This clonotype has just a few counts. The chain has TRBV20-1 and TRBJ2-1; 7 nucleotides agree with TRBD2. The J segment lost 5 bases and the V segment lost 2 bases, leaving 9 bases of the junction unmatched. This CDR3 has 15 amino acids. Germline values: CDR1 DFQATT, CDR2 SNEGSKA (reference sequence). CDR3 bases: TGCAGTGCTAGATCGGCCGTCAGCGGGGACAATGAGCAGTTCTTC. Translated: CSARSAVSGDNEQFF.

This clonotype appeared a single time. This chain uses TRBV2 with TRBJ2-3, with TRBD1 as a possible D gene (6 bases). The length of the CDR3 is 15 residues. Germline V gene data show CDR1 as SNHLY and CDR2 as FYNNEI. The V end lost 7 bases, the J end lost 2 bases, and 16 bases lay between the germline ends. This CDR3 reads CASKVQGSNTDTQYF. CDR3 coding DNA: TGTGCCAGCAAAGTACAGGGATCTAACACAGATACGCAGTATTTT.

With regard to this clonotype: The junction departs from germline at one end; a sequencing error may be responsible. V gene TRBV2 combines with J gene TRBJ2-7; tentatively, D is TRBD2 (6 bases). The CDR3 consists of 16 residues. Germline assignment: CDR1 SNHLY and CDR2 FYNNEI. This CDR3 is CASSARAGGAVYEQCF. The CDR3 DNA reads TGCGCCAGCAGCGCACGCGCCGGGGGAGCCGTGTATGAGCAGTGCTTC.

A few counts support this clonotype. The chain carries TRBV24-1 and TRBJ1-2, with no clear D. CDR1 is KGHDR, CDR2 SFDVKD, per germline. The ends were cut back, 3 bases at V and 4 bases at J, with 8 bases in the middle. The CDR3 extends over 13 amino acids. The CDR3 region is CATSDRGAYGYTF. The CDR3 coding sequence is TGTGCCACCAGTGATCGGGGTGCCTATGGCTACACCTTC.

The CDR3 DNA sequence: TGTGCCAGCAGCCTATTAGCGGGAGTAGGCCAAGAGACCCAGTACTTC. Protein product: CASSLLAGVGQETQYF. The V call is TRBV7-3, the J call TRBJ2-5; TRBD2 aligns across 9 bases. The V segment lost 5 bases and the J segment 1 base; nucleotides outside the gene matches: 8. The CDR3 runs to 16 residues. Looked up from germline, CDR1 is SGHTA and CDR2 is FQGTGA. The whole variable domain, remainder taken from reference TRBV7-3 and TRBJ2-5, is GAGVSQTPSNKVTEKGKYVELRCDPISGHTALYWYRQSLGQGPEFLIYFQGTGAADDSGLPNDRFFAVRPEGSVSTLKIQRTERGDSAVYLCASSLLAGVGQETQYFGPGTRLLVL.

The DNA of the CDR3 is TGCAGCGTTGAAGACGCGGACGGTACTGGGCGGGGGGCCAACGTCCTGACTTTC. It codes for CSVEDADGTGRGANVLTF. The gene calls are TRBV29-1 and TRBJ2-6, with D uncertain. V lost 0 bases, J lost 4 bases, and 19 bases lay in between. There are 18 residues in the CDR3. Germline values: CDR1 SQVTM, CDR2 ANQGSEA.

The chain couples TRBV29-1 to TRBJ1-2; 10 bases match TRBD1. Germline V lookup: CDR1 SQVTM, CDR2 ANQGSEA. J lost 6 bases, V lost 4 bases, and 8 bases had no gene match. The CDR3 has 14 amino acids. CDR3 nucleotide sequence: TGCAGCGTTGGGTCGACAGGGGGCGGACATGGCTACACCTTC. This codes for CSVGSTGGGHGYTF. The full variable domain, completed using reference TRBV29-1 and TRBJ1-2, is SAVISQKPSRDICQRGTSLTIQCQVDSQVTMMFWYRQQPGQSLTLIATANQGSEATYESGFVIDKFPISRPNLTFSTLTVSNMSPEDSSIYLCSVGSTGGGHGYTFGSGTRLTVV.

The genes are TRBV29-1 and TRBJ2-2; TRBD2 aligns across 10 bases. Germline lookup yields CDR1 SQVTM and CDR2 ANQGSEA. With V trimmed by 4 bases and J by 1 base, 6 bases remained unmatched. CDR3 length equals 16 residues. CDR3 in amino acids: CSVGVAGGLNTGELFF. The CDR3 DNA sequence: TGCAGCGTTGGAGTAGCGGGGGGCCTGAACACCGGGGAGCTGTTTTTT.

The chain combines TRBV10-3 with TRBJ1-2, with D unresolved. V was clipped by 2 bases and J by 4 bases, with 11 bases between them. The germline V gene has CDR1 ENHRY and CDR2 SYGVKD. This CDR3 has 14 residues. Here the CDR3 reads CAISEGRALYGYTF. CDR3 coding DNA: TGTGCCATCAGTGAGGGTAGGGCCCTCTATGGCTACACCTTC.

CDR3 nucleotides: TGCGCCAGCAGTCAGGACGGCAACACTGAAGCTTTCTTT. Translated: CASSQDGNTEAFF. This rearrangement joins TRBV5-1 to TRBJ1-1, with unresolved D. V gave up 5 bases and J gave up 2 bases, with 10 bases separating them. The germline gives CDR1 SGHRS, CDR2 YFSETQ. The CDR3 has 13 residues.

The DNA for the CDR3 is TGTGCCAGCAGCTCTAGTCTGAACACTGAAGCTTTCTTT. This translates into CASSSSLNTEAFF. The chain combines TRBV5-8 with TRBJ1-1; D unresolved. CDR1 is SGHTS, CDR2 YDEGEE, per germline. The CDR3 is 13 amino acids. The V and J ends lost 3 bases and 0 bases respectively, with 6 bases between them. The full variable domain, with the rest looked up from reference TRBV5-8 and TRBJ1-1, is EAGVTQSPTHLIKTRGQQATLRCSPISGHTSVYWYQQALGLGLQFLLWYDEGEERNRGNFPPRFSGRQFPNYSSELNVNALELEDSALYLCASSSSLNTEAFFGQGTRLTVV.

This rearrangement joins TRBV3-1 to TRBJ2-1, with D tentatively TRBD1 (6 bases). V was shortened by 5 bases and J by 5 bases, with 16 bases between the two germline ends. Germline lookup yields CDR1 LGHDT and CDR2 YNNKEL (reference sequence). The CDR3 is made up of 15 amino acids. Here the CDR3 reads CASSGRDKGNNEQFF. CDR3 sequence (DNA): TGTGCCAGCAGCGGCCGGGACAAGGGTAACAATGAGCAGTTCTTC.

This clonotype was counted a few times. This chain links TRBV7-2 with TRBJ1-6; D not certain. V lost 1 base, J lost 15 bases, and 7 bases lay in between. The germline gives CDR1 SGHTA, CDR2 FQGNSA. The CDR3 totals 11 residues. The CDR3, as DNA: TGTGCCAGCAGCTTAGACAGTCTCCTCCACTTT. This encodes CASSLDSLLHF.